This TCR beta chain was documented in a study of blood T cell repertoires in COVID-19. Overall study: Some COVID-19 samples were acute and others convalescent; all came from the United States, Italy and Spain. PBMCs, B-cell-depleted T cells, or T cells provided the cDNA or gDNA that made up the material.

As processed by the authors: Using reference gene primer amplification, nucleated cell counts were estimated. Data came from immunoSEQ multiplex PCR; TCRdb stores just in-frame clones and leaves some out. V, J and clone size were drawn from that table, and D and trimming were deduced from the DNA. Here the sample spans about 94,000 clones, around 67% being singletons. CDR3 length: 17 residues. Trimming cost V 1 base and J 7 bases; bases outside gene matches: 11. The germline V gene has CDR1 MNHNS and CDR2 SASEGT. Patients from Seattle were sampled longitudinally, starting during active infection. Sequencing was carried out using peripheral blood. This chain uses TRBV6-1 with TRBJ1-4, with 8 nucleotides matching TRBD1. This clonotype was obtained from a man aged 70 or older with COVID-19, enrolled during active disease. The CDR3, as DNA: TGTGCCAGCAGTGAAGTACTGACAGGGGCCTCACCTGAAAAACTGTTTTTT. Translated: CASSEVLTGASPEKLFF.